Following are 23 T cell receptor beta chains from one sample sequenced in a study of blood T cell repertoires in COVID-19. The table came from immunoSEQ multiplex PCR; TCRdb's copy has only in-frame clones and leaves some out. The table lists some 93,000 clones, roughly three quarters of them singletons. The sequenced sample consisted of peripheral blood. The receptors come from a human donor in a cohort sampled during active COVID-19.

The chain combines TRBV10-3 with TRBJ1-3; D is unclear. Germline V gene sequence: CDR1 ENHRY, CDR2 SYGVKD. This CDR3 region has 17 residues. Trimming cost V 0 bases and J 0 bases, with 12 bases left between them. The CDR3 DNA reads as TGTGCCATCAGTGAGTCGGAGGGCGGCAACTCTGGAAACACCATATATTTT. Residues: CAISESEGGNSGNTIYF.

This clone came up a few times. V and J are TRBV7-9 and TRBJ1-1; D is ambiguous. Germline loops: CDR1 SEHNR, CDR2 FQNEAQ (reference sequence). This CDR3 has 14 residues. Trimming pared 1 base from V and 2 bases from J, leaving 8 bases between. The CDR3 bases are TGTGCCAGCAGCTTAGGAGTGCTAAACACTGAAGCTTTCTTT. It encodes CASSLGVLNTEAFF. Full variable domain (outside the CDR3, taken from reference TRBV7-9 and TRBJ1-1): DTGVSQNPRHKITKRGQNVTFRCDPISEHNRLYWYRQTLGQGPEFLTYFQNEAQLEKSRLLSDRFSAERPKGSFSTLEIQRTEQGDSAMYLCASSLGVLNTEAFFGQGTRLTVV.

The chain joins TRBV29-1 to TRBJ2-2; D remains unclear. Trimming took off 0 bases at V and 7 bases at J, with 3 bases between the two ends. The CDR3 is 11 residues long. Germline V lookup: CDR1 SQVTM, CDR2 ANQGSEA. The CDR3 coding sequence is TGCAGCGTTGAAGAGCGCGGGGAGCTGTTTTTT. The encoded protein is CSVEERGELFF.

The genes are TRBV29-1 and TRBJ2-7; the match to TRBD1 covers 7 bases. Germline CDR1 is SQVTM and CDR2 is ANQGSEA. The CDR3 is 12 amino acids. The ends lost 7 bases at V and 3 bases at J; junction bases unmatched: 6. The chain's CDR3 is CSGPTGDYEQYF. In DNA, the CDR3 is TGCAGCGGGCCCACAGGGGACTACGAGCAGTACTTC.

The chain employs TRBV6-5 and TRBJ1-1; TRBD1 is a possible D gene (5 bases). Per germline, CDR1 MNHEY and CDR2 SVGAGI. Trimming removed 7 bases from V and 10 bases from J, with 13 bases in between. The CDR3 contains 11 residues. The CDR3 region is CASTQGQGAFF. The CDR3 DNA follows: TGTGCCAGCACCCAAGGGCAGGGAGCTTTCTTT.

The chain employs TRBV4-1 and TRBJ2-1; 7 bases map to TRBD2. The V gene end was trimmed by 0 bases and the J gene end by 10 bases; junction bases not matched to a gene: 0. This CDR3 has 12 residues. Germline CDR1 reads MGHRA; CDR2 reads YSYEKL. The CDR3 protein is CASSQDSGEQFF. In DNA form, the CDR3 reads TGCGCCAGCAGCCAAGATAGCGGGGAGCAGTTCTTC.

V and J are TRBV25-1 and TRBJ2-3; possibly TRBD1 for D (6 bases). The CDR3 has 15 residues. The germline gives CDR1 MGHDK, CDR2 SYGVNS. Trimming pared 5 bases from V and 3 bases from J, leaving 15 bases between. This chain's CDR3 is CASSLATGGTDTQYF. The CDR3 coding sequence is TGTGCCAGCAGTCTCGCGACAGGTGGAACAGATACGCAGTATTTT.

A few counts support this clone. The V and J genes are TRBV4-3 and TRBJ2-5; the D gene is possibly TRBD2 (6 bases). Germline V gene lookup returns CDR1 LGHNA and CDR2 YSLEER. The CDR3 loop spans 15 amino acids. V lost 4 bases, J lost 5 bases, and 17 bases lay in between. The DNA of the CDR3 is TGCGCCAGCAGCCCGACGACGGAGGGCTGGGAGACCCAGTACTTC. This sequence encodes CASSPTTEGWETQYF.

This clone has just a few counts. The CDR3 reads CASRQGRANTEAFF. DNA for the CDR3: TGTGCCAGCCGACAGGGCCGGGCGAACACTGAAGCTTTCTTT. The rearrangement links TRBV5-4 to TRBJ1-1, with 7 bases aligning to TRBD1. Germline CDR1 and CDR2: SGHNT and YYREEE (reference sequence). J lost 1 base, V lost 7 bases, and 7 bases had no gene match. The length of the CDR3 is 14 residues.

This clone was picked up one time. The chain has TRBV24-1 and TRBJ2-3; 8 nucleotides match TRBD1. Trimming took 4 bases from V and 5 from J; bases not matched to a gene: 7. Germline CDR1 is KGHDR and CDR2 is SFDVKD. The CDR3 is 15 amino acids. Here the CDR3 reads CATSEPDRAEDTQYF. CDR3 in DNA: TGTGCCACCAGTGAACCGGACAGGGCGGAAGATACGCAGTATTTT.

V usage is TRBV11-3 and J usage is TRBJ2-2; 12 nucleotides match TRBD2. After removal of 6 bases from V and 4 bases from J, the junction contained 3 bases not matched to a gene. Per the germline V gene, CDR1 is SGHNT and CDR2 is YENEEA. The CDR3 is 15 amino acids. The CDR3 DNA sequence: TGTGCCAGCAGTTGGACTAGCGGGACCACCGGGGAGCTGTTTTTT. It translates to CASSWTSGTTGELFF.

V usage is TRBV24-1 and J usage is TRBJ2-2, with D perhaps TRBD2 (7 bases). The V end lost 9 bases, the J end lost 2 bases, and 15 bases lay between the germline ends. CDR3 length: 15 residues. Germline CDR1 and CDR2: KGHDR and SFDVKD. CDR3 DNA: TGTGCCACCGGGAGGGACAACCCTAACACCGGGGAGCTGTTTTTT. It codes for CATGRDNPNTGELFF.

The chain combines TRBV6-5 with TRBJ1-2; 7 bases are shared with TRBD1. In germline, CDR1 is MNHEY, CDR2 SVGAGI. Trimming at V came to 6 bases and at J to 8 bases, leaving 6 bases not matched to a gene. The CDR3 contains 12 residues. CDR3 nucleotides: TGTGCCAGCAGCCCCAGGGGGAAGGGCTACACCTTC. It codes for CASSPRGKGYTF.

This CDR3 is CASSVGQGAGANVLTF. The DNA for the CDR3 is TGTGCCAGCAGCGTAGGTCAAGGGGCTGGGGCCAACGTCCTGACTTTC. The gene calls are TRBV9 and TRBJ2-6; D perhaps matches TRBD1 (5 bases). CDR3 length: 16 amino acids. The V gene lost 0 bases and the J gene lost 2 bases, with 9 bases spanning the gap. Germline V gene sequence: CDR1 SGDLS, CDR2 YYNGEE.

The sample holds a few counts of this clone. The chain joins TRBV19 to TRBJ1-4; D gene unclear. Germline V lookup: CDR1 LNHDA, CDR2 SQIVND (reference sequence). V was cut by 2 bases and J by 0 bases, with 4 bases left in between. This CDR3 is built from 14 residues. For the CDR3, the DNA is TGTGCCAGTAGTATACTCCCAACTAATGAAAAACTGTTTTTT. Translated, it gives CASSILPTNEKLFF.

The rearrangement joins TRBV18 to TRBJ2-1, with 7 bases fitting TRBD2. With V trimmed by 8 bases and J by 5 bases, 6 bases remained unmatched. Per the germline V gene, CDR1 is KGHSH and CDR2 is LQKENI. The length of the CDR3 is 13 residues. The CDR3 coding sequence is TGTGCCAGCGGACGGGGGGTTAACAATGAGCAGTTCTTC. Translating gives CASGRGVNNEQFF.

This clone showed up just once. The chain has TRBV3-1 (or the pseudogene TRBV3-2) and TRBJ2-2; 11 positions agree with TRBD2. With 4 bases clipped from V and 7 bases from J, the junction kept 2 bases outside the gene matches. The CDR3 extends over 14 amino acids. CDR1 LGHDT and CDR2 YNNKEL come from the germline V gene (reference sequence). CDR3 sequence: CASSLGTSGGELFF. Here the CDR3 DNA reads TGTGCCAGCAGCCTCGGGACTAGCGGCGGGGAGCTGTTTTTT.

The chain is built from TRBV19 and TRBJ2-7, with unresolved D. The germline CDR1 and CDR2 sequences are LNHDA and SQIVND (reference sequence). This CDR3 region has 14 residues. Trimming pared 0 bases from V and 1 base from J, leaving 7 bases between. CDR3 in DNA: TGTGCCAGTAGTATAGAGGGCAGATCCTACGAGCAGTACTTC. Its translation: CASSIEGRSYEQYF.

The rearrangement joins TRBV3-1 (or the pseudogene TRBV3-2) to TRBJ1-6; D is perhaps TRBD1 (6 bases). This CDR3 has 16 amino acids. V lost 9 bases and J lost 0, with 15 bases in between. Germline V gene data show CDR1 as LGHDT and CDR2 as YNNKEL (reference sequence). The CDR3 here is CASKGDGVSYNSPLHF. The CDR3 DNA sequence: TGTGCCAGTAAGGGGGACGGAGTCTCCTATAATTCACCCCTCCACTTT.

Written as DNA, the CDR3 is TGTGCCAGCAGTGAAGCGTCGCGGACTAGCGGGTACGAGCAGTACTTC. It encodes CASSEASRTSGYEQYF. The chain recombines TRBV2 with TRBJ2-7; 11 nucleotides align to TRBD2. The ends lost 0 bases at V and 4 bases at J; junction bases unmatched: 5. The CDR3 consists of 16 residues. Germline CDR1 SNHLY, CDR2 FYNNEI. Supplemented by reference TRBV2 and TRBJ2-7, the full variable domain reads EPEVTQTPSHQVTQMGQEVILRCVPISNHLYFYWYRQILGQKVEFLVSFYNNEISEKSEIFDDQFSVERPDGSNFTLKIRSTKLEDSAMYFCASSEASRTSGYEQYFGPGTRLTVT.

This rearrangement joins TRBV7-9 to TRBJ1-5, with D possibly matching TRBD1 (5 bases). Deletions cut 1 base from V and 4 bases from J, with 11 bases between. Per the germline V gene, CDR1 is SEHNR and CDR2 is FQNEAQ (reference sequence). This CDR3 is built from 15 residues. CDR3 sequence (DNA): TGTGCCAGCAGCTTAGGAGACAGAGTGAATCAGCCCCAGCATTTT. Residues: CASSLGDRVNQPQHF.

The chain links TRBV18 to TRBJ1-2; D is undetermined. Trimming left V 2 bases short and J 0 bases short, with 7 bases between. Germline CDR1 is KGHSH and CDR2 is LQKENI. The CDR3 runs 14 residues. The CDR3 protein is CASSPVSANYGYTF. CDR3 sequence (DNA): TGTGCCAGCTCACCAGTGTCAGCTAACTATGGCTACACCTTC.

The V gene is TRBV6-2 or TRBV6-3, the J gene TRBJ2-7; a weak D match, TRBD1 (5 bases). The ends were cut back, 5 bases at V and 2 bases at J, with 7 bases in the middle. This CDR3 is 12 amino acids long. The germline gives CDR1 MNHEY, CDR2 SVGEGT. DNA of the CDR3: TGTGCCAGCAGTAGGGGCCCCTACGAGCAGTACTTC. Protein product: CASSRGPYEQYF.